Listed below are T cell receptor beta chains from one sample, sequenced in a study of cytomegalovirus exposure and HLA in healthy donors. TCRdb's table, derived via immunoSEQ multiplex PCR, lists solely in-frame clones and lacks some. The sample records about 120,000 clones, more than 60% being singletons. The sequenced material came from PBMCs. The receptors shown here come from a man aged 25 to 40 in good health and CMV-seropositive. Each CDR3 is given with its conserved first and last residue. Fields, in order: V gene, clone size, CDR3 length, J gene, D gene, CDR3 protein, CDR3 DNA. D genes are given only for firm matches. The listing skips clone size in some rows; elsewhere it reads once, few, many or a size class.

TRBV19	-	16	TRBJ2-3	TRBD1	CASSTLQGAGSDTQYF	TGTGCCAGTAGTACACTACAGGGGGCTGGTTCAGATACGCAGTATTTT
TRBV5-4	-	12	TRBJ2-7	-	CASSFDNYEQYF	TGTGCCAGCAGCTTTGACAACTACGAGCAGTACTTC
TRBV7-2	once	14	TRBJ2-5	TRBD2	CASSLGAGEKTQYF	TGTGCCAGCAGCTTAGGAGCGGGGGAAAAGACCCAGTACTTC
TRBV2	-	14	TRBJ1-1	-	CASSKGHLLTEAFF	TGTGCCAGCAGTAAGGGACATCTATTGACTGAAGCTTTCTTT
TRBV19	few	13	TRBJ1-1	-	CASTPTGSGEAFF	TGTGCCAGTACTCCTACAGGGTCGGGTGAAGCTTTCTTT
TRBV5-1	once	18	TRBJ2-3	TRBD2	CASSGGVVTPIWEDTQYF	TGCGCCAGCAGCGGGGGGGTAGTGACTCCCATTTGGGAAGATACGCAGTATTTT
TRBV7-9	-	17	TRBJ2-2	-	CASSLLPDSANTGELFF	TGTGCCAGCAGCCTTCTTCCGGACAGCGCGAACACCGGGGAGCTGTTTTTT
TRBV2	-	17	TRBJ2-7	-	CASSAIPSAHGGYEQYF	TGTGCCAGCAGCGCGATCCCCTCCGCCCACGGGGGCTACGAGCAGTACTTC
TRBV7-9	-	11	TRBJ2-5	-	CASSPQETQYF	TGTGCCAGCAGCCCTCAAGAGACCCAGTACTTC
TRBV5-1	-	13	TRBJ2-7	-	CASSLGSGEEQYF	TGCGCCAGCAGCTTGGGTTCAGGGGAGGAGCAGTACTTC
TRBV6-1	-	15	TRBJ1-2	-	CASSEALRGYYGYTF	TGTGCCAGCAGTGAAGCGCTTCGGGGTTACTATGGCTACACCTTC
TRBV30	once	13	TRBJ1-1	-	CAWFQGQNTEAFF	TGTGCCTGGTTCCAGGGACAGAACACTGAAGCTTTCTTT
TRBV7-8	-	16	TRBJ2-1	-	CASSSMQGIYYNEQFF	TGTGCCAGCAGCTCGATGCAGGGGATATATTACAATGAGCAGTTCTTC
TRBV6-6	-	15	TRBJ1-5	TRBD1	CASSGFGTGGQPQHF	TGTGCCAGCAGTGGTTTCGGGACAGGCGGTCAGCCCCAGCATTTT
TRBV19	-	15	TRBJ1-1	TRBD1	CASRPRTGMNTEAFF	TGTGCCAGTAGGCCTAGGACAGGGATGAACACTGAAGCTTTCTTT
TRBV9	-	13	TRBJ1-1	-	CASSAEGGTEAFF	TGTGCCAGCAGCGCAGAAGGAGGCACTGAAGCTTTCTTT
TRBV4-3	-	15	TRBJ2-5	-	CASSQVGGRRETQYF	TGCGCCAGCAGCCAAGTCGGGGGGCGGAGAGAGACCCAGTACTTC
TRBV25-1	once	16	TRBJ1-4	-	CASRGGHRGNSEKLFF	TGTGCCAGCCGTGGGGGGCACAGAGGCAATAGTGAAAAACTGTTTTTT
TRBV10-3	-	14	TRBJ1-2	TRBD1	CAISAGQGLFGYTF	TGTGCCATCAGTGCGGGACAGGGACTTTTTGGCTACACCTTC
TRBV5-1	-	14	TRBJ1-6	TRBD1	CASSLGTADSPLHF	TGCGCCAGCAGCTTAGGGACAGCAGATTCACCCCTCCACTTT
TRBV7-6	-	12	TRBJ2-3	-	CASSPGTDTQYF	TGTGCCAGCAGCCCGGGCACAGATACGCAGTATTTT
TRBV7-3	-	15	TRBJ2-5	-	CASSSQAGAQETQYF	TGTGCCAGCAGCTCCCAGGCGGGTGCGCAAGAGACCCAGTACTTC
TRBV10-3	-	14	TRBJ2-7	TRBD2	CAISLGTSGYEQYF	TGTGCCATCAGTCTCGGGACTAGCGGATACGAGCAGTACTTC
TRBV25-1	-	14	TRBJ1-4	-	CASSEYQGSEKLFF	TGTGCCAGCAGTGAATATCAGGGCTCGGAAAAACTGTTTTTT
TRBV4-1	-	17	TRBJ2-5	TRBD1	CASSQEIPRQGRETQYF	TGCGCCAGCAGCCAAGAAATCCCCCGACAGGGCCGGGAGACCCAGTACTTC
TRBV4-3	few	16	TRBJ2-1	TRBD2	CASSQVSGGAYNEQFF	TGCGCCAGCAGCCAAGTGTCCGGGGGGGCCTACAATGAGCAGTTCTTC
TRBV5-8	few	19	TRBJ2-3	TRBD2	CASSLGGIGTSGGTDTQYF	TGTGCCAGCAGCCTCGGGGGCATTGGGACTAGCGGGGGCACAGATACGCAGTATTTT
TRBV6-4	-	10	TRBJ2-7	-	CASIWYEQYF	TGTGCCAGCATTTGGTACGAGCAGTACTTC